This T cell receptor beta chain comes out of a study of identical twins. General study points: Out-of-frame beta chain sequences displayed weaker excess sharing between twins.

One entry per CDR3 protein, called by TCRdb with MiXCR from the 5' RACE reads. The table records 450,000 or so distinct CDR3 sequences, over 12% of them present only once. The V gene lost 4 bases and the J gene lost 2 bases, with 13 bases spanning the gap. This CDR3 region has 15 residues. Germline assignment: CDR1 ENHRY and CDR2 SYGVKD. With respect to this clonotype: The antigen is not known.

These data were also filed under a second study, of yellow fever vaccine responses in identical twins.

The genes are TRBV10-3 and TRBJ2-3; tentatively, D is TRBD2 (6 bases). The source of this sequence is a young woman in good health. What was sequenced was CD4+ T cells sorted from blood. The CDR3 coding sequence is TGTGCCATCAGTGTACTAGCCGGCTACACAGATACGCAGTATTTT. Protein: CAISVLAGYTDTQYF.